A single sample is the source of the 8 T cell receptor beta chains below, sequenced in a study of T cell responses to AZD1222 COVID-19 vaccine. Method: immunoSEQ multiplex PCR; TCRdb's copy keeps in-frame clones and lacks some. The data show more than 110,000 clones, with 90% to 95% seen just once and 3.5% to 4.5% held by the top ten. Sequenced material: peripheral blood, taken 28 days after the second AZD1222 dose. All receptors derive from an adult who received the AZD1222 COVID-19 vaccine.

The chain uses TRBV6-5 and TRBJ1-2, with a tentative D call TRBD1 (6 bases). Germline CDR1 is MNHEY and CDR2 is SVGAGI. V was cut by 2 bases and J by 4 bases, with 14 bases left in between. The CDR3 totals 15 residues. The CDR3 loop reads CASSYTNTGFYGYTF. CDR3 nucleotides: TGTGCCAGCAGTTACACGAATACAGGGTTCTATGGCTACACCTTC.

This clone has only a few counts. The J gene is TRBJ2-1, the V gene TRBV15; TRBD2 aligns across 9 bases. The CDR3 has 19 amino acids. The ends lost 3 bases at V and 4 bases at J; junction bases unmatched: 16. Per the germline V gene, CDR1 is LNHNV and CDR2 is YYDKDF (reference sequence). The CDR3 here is CATSRIPGIAGELYNEQFF. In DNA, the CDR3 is TGTGCCACCAGCAGGATCCCTGGGATAGCGGGAGAGCTGTACAATGAGCAGTTCTTC.

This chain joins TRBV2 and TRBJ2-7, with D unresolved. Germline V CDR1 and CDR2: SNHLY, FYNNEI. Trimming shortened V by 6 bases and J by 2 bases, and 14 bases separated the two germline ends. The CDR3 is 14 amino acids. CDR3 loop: CASRQFTDPYEQYF. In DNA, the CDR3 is TGTGCCAGCAGGCAATTTACAGACCCCTACGAGCAGTACTTC.

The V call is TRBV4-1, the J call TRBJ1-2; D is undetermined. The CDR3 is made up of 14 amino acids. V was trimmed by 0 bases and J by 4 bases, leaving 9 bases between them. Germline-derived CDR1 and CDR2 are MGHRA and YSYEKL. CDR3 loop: CASSQDLGSYGYTF. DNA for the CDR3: TGCGCCAGCAGCCAAGATTTGGGGTCCTATGGCTACACCTTC.

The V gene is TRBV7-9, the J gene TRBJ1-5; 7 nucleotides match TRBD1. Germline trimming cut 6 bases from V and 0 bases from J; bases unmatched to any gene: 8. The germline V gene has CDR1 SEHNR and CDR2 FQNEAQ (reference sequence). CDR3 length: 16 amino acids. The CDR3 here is CASSSTGVYSNQPQHF. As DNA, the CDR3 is TGTGCCAGCAGTTCCACAGGGGTCTATAGCAATCAGCCCCAGCATTTT.

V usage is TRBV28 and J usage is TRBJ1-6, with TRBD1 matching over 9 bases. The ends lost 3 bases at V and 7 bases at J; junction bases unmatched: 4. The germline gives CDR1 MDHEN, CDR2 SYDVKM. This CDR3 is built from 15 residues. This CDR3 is CASSFRDRVNSPLHF. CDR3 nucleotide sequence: TGTGCCAGCAGTTTCAGGGACAGGGTCAATTCACCCCTCCACTTT.

The DNA for the CDR3 is TGTGCCAGCAGCCCCTTCCGGGGGAGGATCCCCGGGGAGCTGTTTTTT. This sequence encodes CASSPFRGRIPGELFF. This chain links TRBV11-3 with TRBJ2-2, with a weak D call TRBD2 (6 bases). CDR3 size: 16 residues. V was shortened by 5 bases and J by 6 bases, with 19 bases between the two germline ends. CDR1 and CDR2 from the germline V gene are SGHNT and YENEEA.

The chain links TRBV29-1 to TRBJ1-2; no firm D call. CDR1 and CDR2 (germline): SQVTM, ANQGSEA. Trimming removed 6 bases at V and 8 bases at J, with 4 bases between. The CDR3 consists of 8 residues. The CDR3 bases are TGCAGCGTGGGAGGCTACACCTTC. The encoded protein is CSVGGYTF.